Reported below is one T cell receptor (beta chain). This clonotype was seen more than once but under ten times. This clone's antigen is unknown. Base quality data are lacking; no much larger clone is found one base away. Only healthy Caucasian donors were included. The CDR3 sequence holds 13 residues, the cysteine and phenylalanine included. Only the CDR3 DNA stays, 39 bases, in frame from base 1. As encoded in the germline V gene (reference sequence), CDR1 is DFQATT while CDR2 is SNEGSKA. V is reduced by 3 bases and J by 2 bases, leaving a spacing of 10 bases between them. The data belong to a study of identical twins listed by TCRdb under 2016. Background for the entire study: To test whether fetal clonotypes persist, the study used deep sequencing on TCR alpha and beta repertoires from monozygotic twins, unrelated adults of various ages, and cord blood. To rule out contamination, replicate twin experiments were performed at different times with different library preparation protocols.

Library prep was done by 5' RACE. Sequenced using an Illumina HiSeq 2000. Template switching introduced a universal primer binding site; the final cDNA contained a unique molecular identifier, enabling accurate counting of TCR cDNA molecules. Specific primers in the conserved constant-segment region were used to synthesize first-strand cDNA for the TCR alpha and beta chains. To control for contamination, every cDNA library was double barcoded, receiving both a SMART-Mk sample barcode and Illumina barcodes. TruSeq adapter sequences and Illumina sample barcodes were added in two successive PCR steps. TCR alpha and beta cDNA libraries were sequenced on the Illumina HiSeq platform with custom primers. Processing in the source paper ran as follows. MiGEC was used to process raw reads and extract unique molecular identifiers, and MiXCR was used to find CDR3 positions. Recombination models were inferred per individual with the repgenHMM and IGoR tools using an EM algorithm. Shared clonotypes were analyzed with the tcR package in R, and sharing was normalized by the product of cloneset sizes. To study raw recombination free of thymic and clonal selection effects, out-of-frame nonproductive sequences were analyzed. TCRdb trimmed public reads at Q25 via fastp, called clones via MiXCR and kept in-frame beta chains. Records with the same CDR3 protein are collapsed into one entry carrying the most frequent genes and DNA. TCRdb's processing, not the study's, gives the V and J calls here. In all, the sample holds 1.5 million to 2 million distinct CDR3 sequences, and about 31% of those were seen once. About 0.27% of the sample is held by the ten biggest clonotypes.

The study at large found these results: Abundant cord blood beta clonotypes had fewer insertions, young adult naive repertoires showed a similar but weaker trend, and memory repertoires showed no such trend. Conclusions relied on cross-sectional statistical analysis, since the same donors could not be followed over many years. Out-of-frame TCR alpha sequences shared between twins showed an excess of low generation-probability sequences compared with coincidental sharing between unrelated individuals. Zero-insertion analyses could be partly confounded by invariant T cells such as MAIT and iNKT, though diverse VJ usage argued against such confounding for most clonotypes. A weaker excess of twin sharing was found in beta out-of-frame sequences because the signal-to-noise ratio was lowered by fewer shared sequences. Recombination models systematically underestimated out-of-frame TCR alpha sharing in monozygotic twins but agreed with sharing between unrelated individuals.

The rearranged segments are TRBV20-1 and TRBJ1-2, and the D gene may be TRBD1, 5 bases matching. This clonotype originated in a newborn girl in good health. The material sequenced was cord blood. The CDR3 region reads CSARAGPNYGYTF. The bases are TGCAGTGCTAGGGCAGGGCCGAACTATGGCTACACCTTC.